The following is a TCR beta chain sequence with its context. Its antigen is unidentified. Isolating CD4+ T cells followed approximately 9 days of culture. Cultures got half-medium changes with IL-2 on days 3 and 7. The sample comes from a study of vaccination effects on CD4 cells after COVID-19. The study, taken as a whole, reports: Sampling in the study covered few convalescent patients and included no early post-infection timepoints.

The protocol was immunoSEQ multiplex PCR, while the TCRdb copy is restricted to in-frame clones and leaves out a portion. The sample includes around 70,000 clones, approximately 80% of them seen just once. From germline, CDR1 is GTSNPN and CDR2 SVGIG (reference sequence). V dropped 5 bases and J dropped 1 base, with 8 bases sitting between them. The CDR3 spans 12 residues. Sequencing used CD4+ T cells from PBMCs cultured without peptide, obtained before COVID-19 vaccination. The TCR was taken from a human donor who received a COVID-19 vaccine. The genes are TRBV30 and TRBJ1-1; no reliable D call. This CDR3 is CAWGRENTEAFF. In DNA form, the CDR3 reads TGTGCCTGGGGGCGGGAGAACACTGAAGCTTTCTTT.